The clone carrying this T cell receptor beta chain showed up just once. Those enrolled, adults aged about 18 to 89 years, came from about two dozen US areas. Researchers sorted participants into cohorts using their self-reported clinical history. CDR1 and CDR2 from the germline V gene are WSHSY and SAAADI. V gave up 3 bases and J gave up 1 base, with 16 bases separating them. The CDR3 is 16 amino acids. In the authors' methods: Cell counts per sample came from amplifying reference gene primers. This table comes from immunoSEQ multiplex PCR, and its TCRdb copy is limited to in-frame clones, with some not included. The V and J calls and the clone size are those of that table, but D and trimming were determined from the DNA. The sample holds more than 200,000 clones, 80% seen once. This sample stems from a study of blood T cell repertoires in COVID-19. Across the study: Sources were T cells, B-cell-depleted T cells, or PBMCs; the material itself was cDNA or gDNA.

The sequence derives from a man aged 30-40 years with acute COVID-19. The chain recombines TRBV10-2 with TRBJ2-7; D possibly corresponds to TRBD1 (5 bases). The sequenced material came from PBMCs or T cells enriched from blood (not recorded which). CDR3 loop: CASSDVGAGRSYEQYF. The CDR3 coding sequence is TGCGCCAGCAGTGATGTCGGAGCAGGGCGGTCCTACGAGCAGTACTTC.